These 15 T cell receptor beta chains were sequenced from one sample in a study of shared clonotypes between healthy human individuals (dated by TCRdb to the early 2020s). Libraries were constructed by the immunoSEQ multiplex PCR assay. Sourced from immuneACCESS, this table was stored by TCRdb with only in-frame sequences that have V and J called. A share of the clones is absent; for the studies checked, an unresolved V gene accounts for under half, and the remainder has no known explanation. A total of more than 1.2 million clones appear in this sample, approximately 98.5% of them only once. 0.36% of the sample goes to the ten largest clones. The specimen sequenced was naive CD4+ T cells sorted from blood. The sample's cell subset or site label, decoded: CD45RA+ positively selected. These receptor sequences come from a man between 25 and 39 years old in good health.

V usage is TRBV6-5 and J usage is TRBJ1-2, with D hard to call. This CDR3 region has 15 residues. The germline V gene has CDR1 MNHEY and CDR2 SVGAGI. V gave up 8 bases and J gave up 6 bases, with 22 bases separating them. CDR3 residues: CASGVMGLDHNGYTF. The CDR3 bases are TGTGCCAGCGGGGTCATGGGCCTTGACCACAATGGCTACACCTTC.

This clone was counted a single time. The rearrangement uses TRBV5-1 and TRBJ2-1, with 7 bases matching TRBD1. Germline trimming cut 1 base from V and 3 bases from J; bases unmatched to any gene: 4. Germline loops: CDR1 SGHRS, CDR2 YFSETQ. The CDR3 has 15 residues. The CDR3 region is CASSLIPGGYNEQFF. In DNA form, the CDR3 reads TGCGCCAGCAGCTTGATTCCAGGGGGCTACAATGAGCAGTTCTTC.

V is TRBV27 and J is TRBJ2-1; TRBD2 matches at 12 bases. In germline, CDR1 is MNHEY, CDR2 SMNVEV (reference sequence). This CDR3 spans 18 amino acids. Losses at the gene ends were 6 bases for V and 2 bases for J; bases not matched to a gene: 11. CDR3 bases: TGTGCCAGCAGCCAACTAGCGGGAGGCTATTCAACCTACAATGAGCAGTTCTTC. As protein: CASSQLAGGYSTYNEQFF.

To note about this clone: Other DNA sequences in this specimen translate into the identical CDR3. The chain combines TRBV5-4 with TRBJ2-5; 9 bases agree with TRBD1. The CDR3 runs to 13 residues. With 7 bases clipped from V and 3 bases from J, the junction kept 4 bases outside the gene matches. The germline V gene has CDR1 SGHNT and CDR2 YYREEE (reference sequence). In nucleotides, the CDR3 is TGTGCCAGCTCCCGGGACAGGGAAGAGACCCAGTACTTC. Amino acids: CASSRDREETQYF.

This chain connects TRBV6-5 to TRBJ1-1, with a possible D match to TRBD1 (6 bases). Trimming shortened V by 4 bases and J by 5 bases, and 11 bases separated the two germline ends. The CDR3 is 13 residues long. Germline CDR1 MNHEY, CDR2 SVGAGI. Here the CDR3 DNA reads TGTGCCAGCAGTTTTAACAGGGAAACTGAAGCTTTCTTT. As protein: CASSFNRETEAFF.

The chain recombines TRBV7-9 with TRBJ2-1, with TRBD2 matching over 9 bases. The germline gives CDR1 SEHNR, CDR2 FQNEAQ (reference sequence). The CDR3 runs 15 residues. The junction had 3 bases not matched to a gene; V was cut back by 1 base and J by 5 bases. The CDR3 reads CASSLELAGDNEQFF. The CDR3 DNA reads as TGTGCCAGCAGCTTAGAACTAGCGGGCGACAATGAGCAGTTCTTC.

V and J are TRBV5-1 and TRBJ1-1, with TRBD1 matching 7 bases. V dropped 4 bases and J dropped 3; count of bases not matched to a gene: 12. Germline CDR1 reads SGHRS; CDR2 reads YFSETQ. CDR3 length equals 16 residues. Here the CDR3 DNA reads TGCGCCAGCAGCCCTAGACAGGGTGCAACCCACACTGAAGCTTTCTTT. Its protein product is CASSPRQGATHTEAFF. Supplemented by reference TRBV5-1 and TRBJ1-1, the full variable domain reads KAGVTQTPRYLIKTRGQQVTLSCSPISGHRSVSWYQQTPGQGLQFLFEYFSETQRNKGNFPGRFSGRQFSNSRSEMNVSTLELGDSALYLCASSPRQGATHTEAFFGQGTRLTVV.

The CDR3 reads CASSLAGGERYGYTF. The CDR3 bases are TGCGCCAGCAGCTTGGCCGGAGGGGAGCGCTATGGCTACACCTTC. The rearrangement uses TRBV5-1 and TRBJ1-2; tentative D call: TRBD1 (5 bases). V dropped 0 bases and J dropped 4 bases, with 13 bases sitting between them. The CDR3 is 15 residues long. The germline gives CDR1 SGHRS, CDR2 YFSETQ. The whole variable domain, remainder taken from reference TRBV5-1 and TRBJ1-2, is KAGVTQTPRYLIKTRGQQVTLSCSPISGHRSVSWYQQTPGQGLQFLFEYFSETQRNKGNFPGRFSGRQFSNSRSEMNVSTLELGDSALYLCASSLAGGERYGYTFGSGTRLTVV.

This clone was detected only once. The J gene is TRBJ2-1, the V gene TRBV4-1, with unresolved D. Germline V gene lookup returns CDR1 MGHRA and CDR2 YSYEKL. Between the trimmed V and J ends, which lost 4 bases and 15 bases, there was a span of 13 bases. The CDR3 consists of 11 residues. CDR3 DNA sequence: TGCGCCAGCAGCCCGGTAGCACTATGGTTCTTC. This gives the protein CASSPVALWFF.

The table lists this clone with a count of one. The rearrangement links TRBV10-3 to TRBJ1-2; tentative D call: TRBD1 (6 bases). Germline CDR1 is ENHRY and CDR2 is SYGVKD. Between the trimmed V and J ends, which lost 7 bases and 6 bases, there was a span of 18 bases. The CDR3 has 14 amino acids. The CDR3 spells CAITGAGGANGYTF. The CDR3 nucleotides read TGTGCCATCACCGGGGCGGGGGGCGCGAATGGCTACACCTTC.

The chain has TRBV10-3 and TRBJ1-5; possible D gene TRBD1, 6 bases. The CDR3 contains 17 residues. The V and J ends lost 3 bases and 2 bases respectively, with 17 bases between them. The germline V gene encodes CDR1 ENHRY and CDR2 SYGVKD. Here the CDR3 reads CAISDSARGMGNQPQHF. The CDR3, as DNA: TGTGCCATCAGTGATTCGGCCAGGGGCATGGGCAATCAGCCCCAGCATTTT.

This chain connects TRBV7-9 to TRBJ1-5; no reliable D call. This CDR3 is 12 amino acids long. CDR1 is SEHNR and CDR2 is FQNEAQ in the germline V gene (reference sequence). V lost 5 bases and J lost 5, with 7 bases in between. CDR3 coding DNA: TGTGCCAGCAGCCTAAAGGATCAGCCCCAGCATTTT. It translates to CASSLKDQPQHF.

The chain employs TRBV7-8 and TRBJ1-3, with D perhaps TRBD1 (6 bases). This CDR3 spans 17 amino acids. Trimming left V 4 bases short and J 1 base short, with 17 bases between. Germline assignment: CDR1 SGHVS and CDR2 FQNEAQ. CDR3 sequence (DNA): TGTGCCAGCAGCTGGGGGACCGGGGACACATCTGGAAACACCATATATTTT. This gives the protein CASSWGTGDTSGNTIYF.

The gene calls are TRBV28 and TRBJ2-7, with TRBD2 identical over 9 bases. The CDR3 has 16 amino acids. CDR1 and CDR2 (germline): MDHEN, SYDVKM. The ends lost 1 base at V and 5 bases at J; junction bases unmatched: 9. For the CDR3, the DNA is TGTGCCAGCAGTTTATCCCCTAGCGGGATTACCCACGAGCAGTACTTC. It yields the protein CASSLSPSGITHEQYF.

The chain couples TRBV15 to TRBJ2-3, with TRBD1 matching over 7 bases. CDR1 is LNHNV, CDR2 YYDKDF, per germline (reference sequence). The CDR3 is 14 amino acids. With 6 bases clipped from V and 2 bases from J, the junction kept 5 bases outside the gene matches. The CDR3 DNA sequence: TGTGCCACCAGGTCAGGACAGGTCACAGATACGCAGTATTTT. It specifies CATRSGQVTDTQYF.